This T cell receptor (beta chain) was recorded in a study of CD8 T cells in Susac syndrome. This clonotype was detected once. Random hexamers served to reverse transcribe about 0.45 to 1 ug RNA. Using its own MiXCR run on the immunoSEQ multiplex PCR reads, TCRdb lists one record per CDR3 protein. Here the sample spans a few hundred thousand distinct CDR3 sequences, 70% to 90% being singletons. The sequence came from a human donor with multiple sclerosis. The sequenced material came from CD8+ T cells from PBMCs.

The CDR3 region is CASSPTSGGQPQHF. The CDR3 nucleotides read TGCGCCAGCAGCCCGACGTCGGGTGGCCAGCCCCAGCATTTT. V usage is TRBV5-1 and J usage is TRBJ1-5, with no clear D. Germline V gene data show CDR1 as SGHRS and CDR2 as YFSETQ. Trimming took 4 bases from V and 7 from J, leaving 15 bases between them. The CDR3 has 14 amino acids.